Included here is one T cell receptor beta chain sequence, with context. The record originates from a study of Ad26.COV2.S vaccination and SARS-CoV-2 variants. Overall study: This donor came from the COV1001 trial of Ad26.COV2.S.

Germline V gene sequence: CDR1 SGHKS, CDR2 YYEKEE (reference sequence). The CDR3 consists of 15 residues. V was clipped by 3 bases and J by 4 bases, with 16 bases between them. Treatment specified: roughly 18 received Ad26.COV2.S at low or high dose, single or two shots; 5 received placebo; per-sample allocation not given. Vaccine and placebo recipients were sampled on day 63 after the first injection. Whoever gave the sample was an adult aged 18-55 years in Boston. Repertoires were generated with immunoSEQ multiplex PCR, while TCRdb's copy carries only in-frame clones and drops some. Here the sample spans hundreds of thousands of clones, around 89% being singletons.

The sequence derives from a person aged 18-65 years who received the Ad26.COV2.S COVID-19 vaccine or a placebo. The sequencing here drew on peripheral blood, taken in a trial of Ad26.COV2.S vaccine versus placebo. The V and J genes are TRBV5-5 and TRBJ2-5; possibly TRBD2 for D (5 bases). This CDR3 reads CASSYNLAFGETQYF. CDR3 nucleotide sequence: TGTGCCAGCAGCTATAATTTAGCGTTTGGAGAGACCCAGTACTTC.